The TCR beta chain under discussion was sequenced for a study of blood T cell repertoires in COVID-19. Overall study: From T cells, B-cell-depleted T cells, or PBMCs came the material, which was cDNA or gDNA.

Sequenced by immunoSEQ multiplex PCR; TCRdb stores in-frame clones only, minus some. The table shows 50,000 to 70,000 clones, with 70% to 80% occurring only once. This clone was recorded a few times. The J segment lost 6 bases and the V segment lost 4 bases, leaving 8 bases of the junction unmatched. Germline-derived CDR1 and CDR2 are SGHRS and YFSETQ. CDR3 length equals 15 residues. This clonotype was sampled from a man in his fifties with active or convalescent COVID-19. V usage is TRBV5-1 and J usage is TRBJ2-1, with 9 bases matching TRBD2. Sequencing was done on a sample of peripheral blood. The CDR3 DNA sequence: TGCGCCAGCAGCCCAGTATCTAGCGGGACCAATGAGCAGTTCTTC. This translates into CASSPVSSGTNEQFF.